The source of this T cell receptor beta chain is a study of T cell responses to AZD1222 COVID-19 vaccine. With respect to this clone: The antigen is not known.

TCRdb's table, derived via immunoSEQ multiplex PCR, lists solely in-frame clones and lacks some. There are approximately 200,000 clones in the sample; about 94% occur only once, and 1.7% lies in the top ten. Findings and caveats of the study: In the spike-specific TCR repertoire, nearly half reportedly target unmutated variant regions. Donors skewed white British and female; clonal diversity was possibly underestimated.

V lost 1 base and J lost 3, with 5 bases in between. In germline, CDR1 is SGHRS, CDR2 YFSETQ. The CDR3 contains 12 residues. The TCR was taken from an adult who received the MenACWY meningococcal vaccine as a control. V gene TRBV5-1 combines with J gene TRBJ2-7; no clear D gene. The sequences come from peripheral blood, collected 28 days after the second dose of the MenACWY control vaccine. The CDR3 nucleotides read TGCGCCAGCAGCTTGACAGTCTACGAGCAGTACTTC. Translating it yields CASSLTVYEQYF.